This TCR beta chain was recovered during a study of post-analysis software for immune sequencing data. General study results and limits: Patients with multiple sclerosis recorded significantly lower normalized Chao1 diversity than controls, the study found. Relative to controls, patients had a handful of TRBV segments at higher frequency, with TRBV5-6, TRBV5-1 and TRBV20-1 among these.

TCR beta libraries were prepared from cDNA with unique molecular identifiers. Around 460,000 cDNA molecules came from about 1 to 10 million T cells. Each CDR3 protein gets one entry after TCRdb re-called the PCR reads with MiXCR. The sample lists roughly 400,000 distinct CDR3 sequences, 39% occurring once. Concerning this clonotype itself: Its antigen is currently unknown.

CDR1 is DFQATT and CDR2 is SNEGSKA in the germline V gene (reference sequence). CDR3 size: 15 residues. The V and J ends lost 0 bases and 0 bases respectively, with 11 bases between them. The chain links TRBV20-1 to TRBJ1-1; unclear D gene. This TCR was recovered from a girl aged 2-10 years with multiple sclerosis. Sequencing used blood. CDR3 residues: CSARDLRHMNTEAFF. CDR3 DNA: TGCAGTGCTAGAGATCTCAGGCACATGAACACTGAAGCTTTCTTT.